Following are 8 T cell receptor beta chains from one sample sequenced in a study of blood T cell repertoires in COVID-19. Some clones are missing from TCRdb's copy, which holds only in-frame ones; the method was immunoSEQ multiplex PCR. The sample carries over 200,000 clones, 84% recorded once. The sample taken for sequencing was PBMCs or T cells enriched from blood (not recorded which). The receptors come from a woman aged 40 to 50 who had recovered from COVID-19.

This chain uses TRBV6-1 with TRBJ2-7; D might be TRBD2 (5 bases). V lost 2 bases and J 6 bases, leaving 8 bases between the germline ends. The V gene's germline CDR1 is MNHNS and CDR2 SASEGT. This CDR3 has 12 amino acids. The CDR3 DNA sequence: TGTGCCAGCAGTGAAACTAGAAGCGAGCAGTACGTC. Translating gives CASSETRSEQYV.

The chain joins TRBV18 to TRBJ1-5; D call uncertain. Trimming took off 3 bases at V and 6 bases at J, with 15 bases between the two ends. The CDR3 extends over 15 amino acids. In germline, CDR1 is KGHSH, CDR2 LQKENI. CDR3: CASSPSSRRSQPQHF. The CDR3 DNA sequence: TGTGCCAGCTCACCCTCTAGCCGCAGGAGTCAGCCCCAGCATTTT.

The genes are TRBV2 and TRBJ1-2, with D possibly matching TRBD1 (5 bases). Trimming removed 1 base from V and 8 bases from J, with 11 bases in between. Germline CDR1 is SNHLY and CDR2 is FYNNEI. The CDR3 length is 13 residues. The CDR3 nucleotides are TGTGCCAGCAGTGAAGAGGGGATGAGCGGCTACACCTTC. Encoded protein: CASSEEGMSGYTF.

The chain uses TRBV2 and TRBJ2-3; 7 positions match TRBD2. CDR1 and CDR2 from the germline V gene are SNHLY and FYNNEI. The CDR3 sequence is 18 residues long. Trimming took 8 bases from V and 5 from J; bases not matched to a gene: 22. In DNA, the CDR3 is TGTGCCAGCTCCCAAGGAGTAGCGGGTGCTTATAGGGTAGATACGCAGTATTTT. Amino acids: CASSQGVAGAYRVDTQYF.

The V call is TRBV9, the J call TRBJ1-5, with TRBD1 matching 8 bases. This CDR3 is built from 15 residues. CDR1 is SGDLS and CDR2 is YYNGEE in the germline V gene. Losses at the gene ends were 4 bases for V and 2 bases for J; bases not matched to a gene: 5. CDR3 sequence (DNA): TGTGCCAGCAGCCTGACAGGGGTTGGCAATCAGCCCCAGCATTTT. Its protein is CASSLTGVGNQPQHF.

The CDR3 DNA reads as TGTGCCAGCAGTTTTATGACTAGCGGGATGCTGGAGCGGGACAATGAGCAGTTCTTC. Its protein product is CASSFMTSGMLERDNEQFF. V gene TRBV27 combines with J gene TRBJ2-1; 11 bases are shared with TRBD2. The CDR3 is made up of 19 amino acids. The junction had 15 bases not matched to a gene; V was cut back by 3 bases and J by 5 bases. Germline CDR1 MNHEY, CDR2 SMNVEV (reference sequence).

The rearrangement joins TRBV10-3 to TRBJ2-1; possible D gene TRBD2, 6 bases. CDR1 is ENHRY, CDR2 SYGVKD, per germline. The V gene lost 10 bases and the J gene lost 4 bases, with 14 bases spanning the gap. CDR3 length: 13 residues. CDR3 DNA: TGTGCCACCGGAACGGGGGTTTACAATGAGCAGTTCTTC. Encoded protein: CATGTGVYNEQFF.

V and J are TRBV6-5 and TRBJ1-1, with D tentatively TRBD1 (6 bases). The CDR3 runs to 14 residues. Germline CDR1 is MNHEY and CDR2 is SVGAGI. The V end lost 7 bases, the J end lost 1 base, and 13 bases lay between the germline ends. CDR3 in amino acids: CASNGQTPNTEAFF. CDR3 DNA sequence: TGTGCCAGCAACGGACAGACACCGAACACTGAAGCTTTCTTT.